Sequencing of this TCR beta chain was carried out in a study of blood T cell repertoires in COVID-19. Study overall: Material from acute and convalescent COVID-19 was sourced from the United States, Italy and Spain. PBMCs, B-cell-depleted T cells, or T cells were the source of the cDNA or gDNA that made up the material.

Per germline, CDR1 MDHEN and CDR2 SYDVKM. The CDR3 has 12 residues. Under the authors' procedure: Scientists estimated how many nucleated cells there were by amplifying reference gene primers. TCRdb's copy holds only in-frame clones and misses some; the assay was immunoSEQ multiplex PCR. Clone size and the V and J calls come from that table; the DNA yielded D and trimming. The profile shows around 190,000 clones, 86% of them singletons. This sequence originates from a man between 50 and 59 years old with active or convalescent COVID-19. The chain has TRBV28 and TRBJ1-2, with 7 bases that match TRBD1. The specimen sequenced was peripheral blood. The CDR3 loop is CAAVRTGGGYTF. The CDR3 DNA reads as TGTGCGGCCGTCCGGACAGGTGGTGGCTACACCTTC.